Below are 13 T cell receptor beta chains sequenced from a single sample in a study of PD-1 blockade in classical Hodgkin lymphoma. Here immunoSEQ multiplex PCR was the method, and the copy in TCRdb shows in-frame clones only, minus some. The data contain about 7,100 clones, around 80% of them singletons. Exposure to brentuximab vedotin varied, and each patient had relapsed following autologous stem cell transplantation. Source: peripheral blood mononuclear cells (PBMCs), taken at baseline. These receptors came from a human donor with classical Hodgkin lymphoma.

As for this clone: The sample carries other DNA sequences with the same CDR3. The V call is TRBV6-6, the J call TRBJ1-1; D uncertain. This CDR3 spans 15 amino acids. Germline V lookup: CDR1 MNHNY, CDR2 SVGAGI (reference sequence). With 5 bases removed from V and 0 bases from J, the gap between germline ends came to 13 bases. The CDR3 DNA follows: TGTGCCAGCAGTACCGGACCCTTTTTGAACACTGAAGCTTTCTTT. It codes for CASSTGPFLNTEAFF.

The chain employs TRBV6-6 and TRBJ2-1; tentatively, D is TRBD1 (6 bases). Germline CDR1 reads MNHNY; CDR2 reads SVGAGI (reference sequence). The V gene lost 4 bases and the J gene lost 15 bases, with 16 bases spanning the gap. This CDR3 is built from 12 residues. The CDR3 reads CASSSNRQERFF. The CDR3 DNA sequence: TGTGCCAGCAGTTCAAATCGACAGGAACGGTTCTTC.

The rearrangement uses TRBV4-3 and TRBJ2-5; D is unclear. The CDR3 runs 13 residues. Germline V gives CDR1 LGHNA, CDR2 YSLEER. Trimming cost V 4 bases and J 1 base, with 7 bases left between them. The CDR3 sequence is CASSPQIQETQYF. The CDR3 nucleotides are TGCGCCAGCAGCCCCCAAATCCAAGAGACCCAGTACTTC.

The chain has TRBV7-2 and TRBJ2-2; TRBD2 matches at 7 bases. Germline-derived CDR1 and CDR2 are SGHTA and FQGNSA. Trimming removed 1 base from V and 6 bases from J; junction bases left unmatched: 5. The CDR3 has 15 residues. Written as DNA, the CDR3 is TGTGCCAGCAGCTTAGGGGCGGGAGTGCCCGGGGAGCTGTTTTTT. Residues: CASSLGAGVPGELFF.

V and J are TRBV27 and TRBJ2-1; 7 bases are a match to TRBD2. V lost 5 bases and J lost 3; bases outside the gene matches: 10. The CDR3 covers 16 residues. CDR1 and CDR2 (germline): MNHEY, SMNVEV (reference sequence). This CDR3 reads CASSPGLGIGYNEQFF. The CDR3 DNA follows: TGTGCCAGCAGTCCCGGACTAGGTATTGGCTACAATGAGCAGTTCTTC.

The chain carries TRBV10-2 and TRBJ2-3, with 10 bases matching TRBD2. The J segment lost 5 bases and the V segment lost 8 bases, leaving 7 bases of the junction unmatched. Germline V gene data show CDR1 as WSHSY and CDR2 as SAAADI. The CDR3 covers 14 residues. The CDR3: CASGKRGGQDTQYF. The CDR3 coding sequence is TGCGCCAGCGGGAAGCGGGGGGGCCAAGATACGCAGTATTTT.

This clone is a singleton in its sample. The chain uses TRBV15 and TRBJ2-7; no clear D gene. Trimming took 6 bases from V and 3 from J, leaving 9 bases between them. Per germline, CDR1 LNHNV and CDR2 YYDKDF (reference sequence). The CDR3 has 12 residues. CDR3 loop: CATSLGYYEQYF. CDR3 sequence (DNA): TGTGCCACCAGTCTGGGGTACTACGAGCAGTACTTC.

Here the CDR3 reads CASSQDLGSEQFF. In nucleotides, the CDR3 is TGTGCCAGCAGCCAAGATTTGGGGAGTGAGCAGTTCTTC. The chain combines TRBV4-2 with TRBJ2-1; D possibly corresponds to TRBD2 (5 bases). The V end lost 0 bases, the J end lost 9 bases, and 9 bases lay between the germline ends. This CDR3 contains 13 residues. Germline V gene lookup returns CDR1 LGHNA and CDR2 YNFKEQ.

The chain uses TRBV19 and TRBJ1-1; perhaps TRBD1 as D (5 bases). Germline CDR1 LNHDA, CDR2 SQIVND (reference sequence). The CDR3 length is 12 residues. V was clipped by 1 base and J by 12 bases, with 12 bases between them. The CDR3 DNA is TGTGCCAGTAGTATAGGCCAAGTGGGACCTTTCTTT. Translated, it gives CASSIGQVGPFF.

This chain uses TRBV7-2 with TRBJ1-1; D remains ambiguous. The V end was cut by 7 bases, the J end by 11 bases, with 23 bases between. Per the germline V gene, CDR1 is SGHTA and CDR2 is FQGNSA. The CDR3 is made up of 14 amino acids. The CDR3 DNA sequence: TGTGCCAGCACGGGATGCCGGGCGTTGGTTGCGGCTTTCTTT. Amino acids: CASTGCRALVAAFF.

The chain's CDR3 is CASSLGTGRMNTEAFF. The CDR3 nucleotides read TGTGCCAGCAGCTTGGGGACAGGGAGAATGAACACTGAAGCTTTCTTT. The chain joins TRBV5-4 to TRBJ1-1; 8 positions agree with TRBD1. This CDR3 comprises 16 residues. Per germline, CDR1 SGHNT and CDR2 YYREEE (reference sequence). The V and J ends lost 0 bases and 0 bases, in that order; junction bases with no gene match: 4.

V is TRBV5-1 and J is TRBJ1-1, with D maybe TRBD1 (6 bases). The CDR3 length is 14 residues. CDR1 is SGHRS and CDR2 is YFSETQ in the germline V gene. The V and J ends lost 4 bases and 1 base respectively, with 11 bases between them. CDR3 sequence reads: CASSRTTGNTEAFF. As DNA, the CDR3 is TGCGCCAGCAGCCGGACGACAGGGAACACTGAAGCTTTCTTT.

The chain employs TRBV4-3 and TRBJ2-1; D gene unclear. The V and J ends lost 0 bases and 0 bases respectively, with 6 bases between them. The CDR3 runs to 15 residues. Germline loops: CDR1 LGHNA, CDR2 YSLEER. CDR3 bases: TGCGCCAGCAGCCAAGATTGGGGCTCCTACAATGAGCAGTTCTTC. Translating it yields CASSQDWGSYNEQFF.